The 22 T cell receptor beta chains listed next were all sequenced from one sample in a study of T cells in Graves' hyperthyroidism and ophthalmopathy. RNA transcripts provided the source from which TCR beta CDR3 regions were amplified. The HTBI set primed first-round TCR CDR3 RT-PCR. TCRdb reprocessed the multiplex PCR reads via MiXCR and lists one record per CDR3 protein. The table shows about 480,000 distinct CDR3 sequences, with approximately 23% occurring only once. Sequencing was carried out using blood. These receptors were taken from a woman in her seventies with Graves' ophthalmopathy.

V and J are TRBV24-1 and TRBJ2-3; D is unresolved. The CDR3 has 12 amino acids. The germline V gene has CDR1 KGHDR and CDR2 SFDVKD. V lost 10 bases and J lost 0, with 7 bases in between. CDR3 residues: CATRASTDTQYF. DNA for the CDR3: TGTGCCACAAGGGCTAGCACAGATACGCAGTATTTT.

This clonotype has a count of ten or more. This chain joins TRBV2 and TRBJ2-1, with D possibly matching TRBD1 (5 bases). Trimming cost V 7 bases and J 8 bases, with 12 bases left between them. CDR1 SNHLY and CDR2 FYNNEI come from the germline V gene. This CDR3 comprises 12 residues. In nucleotides, the CDR3 is TGTGCCAGCACCGTCAGGGTGGATGAGCAGTTCTTC. Translated: CASTVRVDEQFF.

This clonotype was seen repeatedly, ten times or more. The chain employs TRBV7-2 and TRBJ2-2; 12 nucleotides match TRBD2. The CDR3 has 17 residues. The trim removed 5 bases at V and 0 bases at J, leaving 4 bases unmatched. CDR1 is SGHTA, CDR2 FQGNSA, per germline. For the CDR3, the DNA is TGTGCCAGCAGCCCGAGGACTAGCGGGGCGAACACCGGGGAGCTGTTTTTT. This encodes CASSPRTSGANTGELFF.

The genes are TRBV7-8 and TRBJ1-1; the D is unclear. Germline CDR1 is SGHVS and CDR2 is FQNEAQ. V dropped 5 bases and J dropped 3 bases, with 13 bases sitting between them. This CDR3 is 14 amino acids long. CDR3 sequence: CASSPRPVDTEAFF. The CDR3, as DNA: TGTGCCAGCAGCCCCCGTCCGGTGGACACTGAAGCTTTCTTT.

This clonotype occurred many times. The chain combines TRBV20-1 with TRBJ2-7, with 10 bases matching TRBD2. The V gene end was trimmed by 1 base and the J gene end by 3 bases; junction bases not matched to a gene: 3. CDR1 and CDR2 from the germline V gene are DFQATT and SNEGSKA (reference sequence). The length of the CDR3 is 14 residues. CDR3 loop: CSARASGSLYEQYF. Written as DNA, the CDR3 is TGCAGTGCTAGAGCTAGCGGGAGTCTCTACGAGCAGTACTTC.

This rearrangement joins TRBV5-4 to TRBJ2-5; unclear D gene. Trimming removed 6 bases at V and 4 bases at J, with 10 bases between. Germline V gives CDR1 SGHNT, CDR2 YYREEE (reference sequence). This CDR3 contains 12 residues. The CDR3 nucleotides read TGTGCCAGCACCAACTGGGGAGAGACCCAGTACTTC. This sequence encodes CASTNWGETQYF.

The gene calls are TRBV7-6 and TRBJ2-1; either TRBD1 or TRBD2 may supply D (6 bases each). The V end lost 5 bases, the J end lost 7 bases, and 21 bases lay between the germline ends. The CDR3 covers 16 residues. Germline V gives CDR1 SGHVS, CDR2 FNYEAQ. In DNA form, the CDR3 reads TGTGCCAGCAGCCGCCCCGGGGGCGGGCCTGGGAATGAGCAGTTCTTC. This sequence encodes CASSRPGGGPGNEQFF.

This clonotype was detected only a few times. This rearrangement joins TRBV20-1 to TRBJ1-5; D remains unclear. This CDR3 comprises 13 residues. Trimming took off 6 bases at V and 1 base at J, with 10 bases between the two ends. Germline values: CDR1 DFQATT, CDR2 SNEGSKA (reference sequence). The CDR3 loop is CSAKDMSNQPQHF. The CDR3 DNA is TGCAGTGCAAAAGACATGAGCAATCAGCCCCAGCATTTT.

This clonotype was found a few times. The V call is TRBV11-2, the J call TRBJ2-2; D remains ambiguous. The length of the CDR3 is 17 residues. Germline V CDR1 and CDR2: SGHAT, FQNNGV. V lost 5 bases to trimming and J lost 4 bases, with 20 bases between them. DNA of the CDR3: TGTGCCAGCAGCCCCGCCCGGTTTGGGGTAATCACCGGGGAGCTGTTTTTT. The encoded protein is CASSPARFGVITGELFF.

The V call is TRBV5-1, the J call TRBJ2-5; D is uncertain. The V and J ends lost 4 bases and 5 bases respectively, with 12 bases between them. The CDR3 has 13 amino acids. CDR1 SGHRS and CDR2 YFSETQ come from the germline V gene. This CDR3 reads CASSLYLRETQYF. DNA of the CDR3: TGCGCCAGCAGCCTATATTTGAGGGAGACCCAGTACTTC.

This clonotype turned up a few times. The chain employs TRBV5-6 and TRBJ2-7; D remains unclear. This CDR3 is 13 amino acids long. V was clipped by 1 base and J by 2 bases, with 7 bases between them. The germline gives CDR1 SGHDT, CDR2 YYEEEE. The CDR3 nucleotides read TGTGCCAGCAGCTTGATCAGGACCTACGAGCAGTACTTC. This gives the protein CASSLIRTYEQYF. The full variable domain, its missing parts supplied by reference TRBV5-6 and TRBJ2-7, is DAGVTQSPTHLIKTRGQQVTLRCSPKSGHDTVSWYQQALGQGPQFIFQYYEEEERQRGNFPDRFSGHQFPNYSSELNVNALLLGDSALYLCASSLIRTYEQYFGPGTRLTVT.

The V and J genes are TRBV12-3 or TRBV12-4 and TRBJ1-1, with a tentative D call TRBD1 (5 bases). This CDR3 has 16 residues. Deletions cut 3 bases from V and 6 bases from J, with 20 bases between. CDR3 sequence (DNA): TGTGCCAGCAGTTTCTCGGCAGGGCGGTATCATCCTGAAGCTTTCTTT. It translates to CASSFSAGRYHPEAFF.

The table lists this clonotype with many counts. This chain uses TRBV6-2 or TRBV6-3 with TRBJ1-1, with TRBD1 identical over 8 bases. The germline V gene encodes CDR1 MNHEY and CDR2 SVGEGT. CDR3 length: 15 residues. V lost 7 bases, J lost 1 base, and 8 bases stayed unmatched. This CDR3 reads CASTDRGTANTEAFF. CDR3 in DNA: TGTGCCAGCACCGACAGGGGAACGGCGAACACTGAAGCTTTCTTT.

This clonotype was seen a handful of times. The chain uses TRBV12-3 or TRBV12-4 and TRBJ2-4; D is perhaps TRBD1 or TRBD2 (5 bases each). Trimming took 8 bases from V and 1 from J, leaving 21 bases between them. The CDR3 is 17 residues long. The CDR3 bases are TGTGCCAGCGGGCTGGTGGGCAGGGAGTCGGCCAAAAACATTCAGTACTTC. Its translation: CASGLVGRESAKNIQYF.

This clonotype was observed many times. The V call is TRBV24-1, the J call TRBJ1-2, with D perhaps matching TRBD1 (5 bases). With 2 bases removed from V and 8 bases from J, the gap between germline ends came to 14 bases. This CDR3 is 14 amino acids long. CDR1 and CDR2 from the germline V gene are KGHDR and SFDVKD. The CDR3 sequence is CATSDSKDSYGYTF. Here the CDR3 DNA reads TGTGCCACCAGTGATTCGAAAGACAGCTACGGCTACACCTTC.

This clonotype was seen more than once but under ten times. This CDR3 is CASSLVAGGPANEQFF. The CDR3 DNA sequence: TGTGCCAGCAGCTTAGTAGCGGGAGGCCCCGCGAATGAGCAGTTCTTC. V gene TRBV7-9 combines with J gene TRBJ2-1; 10 nucleotides line up with TRBD2. The CDR3 contains 16 residues. Germline V gene data show CDR1 as SEHNR and CDR2 as FQNEAQ (reference sequence). V lost 1 base and J lost 7; bases outside the gene matches: 7. Filled out from reference TRBV7-9 and TRBJ2-1, the complete variable domain reads DTGVSQNPRHKITKRGQNVTFRCDPISEHNRLYWYRQTLGQGPEFLTYFQNEAQLEKSRLLSDRFSAERPKGSFSTLEIQRTEQGDSAMYLCASSLVAGGPANEQFFGPGTRLTVL.

This clonotype showed up just a few times. The rearrangement links TRBV7-9 to TRBJ2-7; 7 bases are shared with TRBD2. The CDR3 is 15 amino acids. Germline CDR1 SEHNR, CDR2 FQNEAQ (reference sequence). Unmatched junction bases numbered 6, after V lost 1 base and J lost 3 bases. The CDR3 region has the DNA TGTGCCAGCAGCTTAGAAGGACTAGGCATCTACGAGCAGTACTTC. This encodes CASSLEGLGIYEQYF. The entire variable domain, with the rest obtained from reference TRBV7-9 and TRBJ2-7, is as follows: DTGVSQNPRHKITKRGQNVTFRCDPISEHNRLYWYRQTLGQGPEFLTYFQNEAQLEKSRLLSDRFSAERPKGSFSTLEIQRTEQGDSAMYLCASSLEGLGIYEQYFGPGTRLTVT.

The CDR3 is CASSLDRDRGLADGNTIYF. Written as DNA, the CDR3 is TGTGCCAGCAGCTTAGACCGGGACAGGGGTCTCGCGGATGGAAACACCATATATTTT. The chain uses TRBV7-2 and TRBJ1-3; 10 nucleotides agree with TRBD1. The CDR3 runs to 19 residues. The germline V gene encodes CDR1 SGHTA and CDR2 FQGNSA. Trimming took 1 base from V and 3 from J; bases not matched to a gene: 12.

The chain recombines TRBV10-2 with TRBJ1-2; unclear D gene. The germline V gene encodes CDR1 WSHSY and CDR2 SAAADI. V lost 6 bases, J lost 4 bases, and 9 bases lay in between. The CDR3 loop spans 12 amino acids. The CDR3 DNA is TGCGCCAGCAGCGCCCTAAGCTATGGCTACACCTTC. It specifies CASSALSYGYTF.

Worth noting for this clonotype: Its ends do not fully match the called genes, so a read error is possible. The V call is TRBV5-4, the J call TRBJ2-6; maybe TRBD1 (5 bases). This CDR3 region has 16 residues. The germline V gene encodes CDR1 SGHNT and CDR2 YYREEE (reference sequence). CDR3 coding DNA: TGTGCCAGCAGCTCTCCAACAGGTATTGAGGCCAGCGTCCTGACTTTC. Amino acid sequence: CASSSPTGIEASVLTF.

This clonotype was counted only a few times. The chain recombines TRBV19 with TRBJ2-7; tentatively, D is TRBD2 (7 bases). Germline CDR1 reads LNHDA; CDR2 reads SQIVND (reference sequence). The CDR3 is 15 residues long. V was pared by 6 bases and J by 3 bases, with 18 bases between. The chain's CDR3 is CASSLGAGEIYEQYF. As DNA, the CDR3 is TGTGCCAGTAGCTTGGGGGCGGGAGAGATCTACGAGCAGTACTTC.

This sequence joins TRBV6-1 and TRBJ2-7; D call uncertain. CDR1 is MNHNS, CDR2 SASEGT, per germline. There are 14 residues in the CDR3. V dropped 4 bases and J dropped 3 bases, with 13 bases sitting between them. The CDR3 nucleotides read TGTGCCAGCAGTGGAGGAGCCAAACTCTACGAGCAGTACTTC. Protein product: CASSGGAKLYEQYF.